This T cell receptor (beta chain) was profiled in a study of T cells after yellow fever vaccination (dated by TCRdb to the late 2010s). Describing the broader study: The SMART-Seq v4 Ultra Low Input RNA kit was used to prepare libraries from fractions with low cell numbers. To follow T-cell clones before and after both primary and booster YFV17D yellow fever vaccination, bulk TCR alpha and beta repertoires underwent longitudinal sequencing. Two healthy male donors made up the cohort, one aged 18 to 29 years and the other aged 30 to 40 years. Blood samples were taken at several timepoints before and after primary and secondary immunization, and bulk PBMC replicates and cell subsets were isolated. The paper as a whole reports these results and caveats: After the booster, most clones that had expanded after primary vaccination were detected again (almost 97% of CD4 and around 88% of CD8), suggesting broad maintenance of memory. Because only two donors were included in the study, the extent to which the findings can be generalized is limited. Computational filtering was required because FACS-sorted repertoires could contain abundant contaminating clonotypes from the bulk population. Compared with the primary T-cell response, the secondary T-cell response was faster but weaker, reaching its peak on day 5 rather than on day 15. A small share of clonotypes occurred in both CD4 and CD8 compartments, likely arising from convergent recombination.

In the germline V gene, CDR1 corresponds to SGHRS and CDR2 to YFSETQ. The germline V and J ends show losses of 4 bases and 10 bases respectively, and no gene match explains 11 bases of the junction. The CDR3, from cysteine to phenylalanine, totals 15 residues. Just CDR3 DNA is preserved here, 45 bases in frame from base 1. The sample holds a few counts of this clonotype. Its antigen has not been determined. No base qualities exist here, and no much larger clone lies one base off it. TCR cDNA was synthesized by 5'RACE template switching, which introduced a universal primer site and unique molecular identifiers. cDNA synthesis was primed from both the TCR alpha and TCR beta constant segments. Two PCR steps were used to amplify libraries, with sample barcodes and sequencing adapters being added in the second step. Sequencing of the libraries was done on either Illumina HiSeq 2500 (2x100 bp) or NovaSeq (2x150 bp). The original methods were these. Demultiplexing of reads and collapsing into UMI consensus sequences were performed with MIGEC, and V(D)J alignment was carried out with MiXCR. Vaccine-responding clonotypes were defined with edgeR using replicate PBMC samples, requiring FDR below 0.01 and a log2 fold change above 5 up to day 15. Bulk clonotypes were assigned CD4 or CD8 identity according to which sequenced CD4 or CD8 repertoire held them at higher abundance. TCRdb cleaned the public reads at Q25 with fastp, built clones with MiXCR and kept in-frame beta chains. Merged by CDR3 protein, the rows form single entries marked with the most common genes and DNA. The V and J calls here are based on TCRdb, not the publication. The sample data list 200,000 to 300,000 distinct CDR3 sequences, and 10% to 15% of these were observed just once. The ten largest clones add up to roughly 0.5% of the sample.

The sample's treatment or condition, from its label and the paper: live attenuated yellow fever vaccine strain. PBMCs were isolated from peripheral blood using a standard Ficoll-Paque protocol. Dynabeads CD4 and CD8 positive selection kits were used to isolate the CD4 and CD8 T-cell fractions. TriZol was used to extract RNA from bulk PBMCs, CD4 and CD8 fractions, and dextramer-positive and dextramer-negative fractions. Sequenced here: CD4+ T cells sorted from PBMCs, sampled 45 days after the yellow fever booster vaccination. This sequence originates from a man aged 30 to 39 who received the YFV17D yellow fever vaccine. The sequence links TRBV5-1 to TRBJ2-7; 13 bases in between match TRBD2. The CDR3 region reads CASSLGTSGIGNQYF. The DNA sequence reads TGCGCCAGCAGCCTGGGGACTAGCGGGATAGGGAATCAGTACTTC.